The next 15 T cell receptor beta chains were all read from a single sample in a study of control samples from healthy donors and cancer patients (dated by TCRdb to the early 2020s). Library prep was done by the immunoSEQ multiplex PCR assay. As stored in TCRdb, this immuneACCESS dataset retains in-frame rearrangements with V and J assigned. A fraction of the clones does not appear; measured against another copy, unresolved V genes explain less than half of the discrepancy, and the remainder lacks a known reason. In this sample the table shows some 70,000 clones, 75% to 85% of which occur a single time. Of the sample, around a sixth falls within the top ten clones. The specimen was blood. These receptors came from a man in his 60s in good health.

The rearrangement uses TRBV21-1 and TRBJ2-3; TRBD1 is the table's D call, not checked against the DNA. TRBV21-1 is designated a pseudogene. The CDR3 loop spans 18 amino acids. The CDR3 DNA reads as TGTGCCAGCAGCAGTCCACCAATGTGGACAGAACGCACAGATACGCAGTATTTT. This encodes CASSSPPMWTERTDTQYF.

This clone was seen a single time. The V gene is TRBV19, the J gene TRBJ2-7; tentative D call: TRBD2 (5 bases). The germline gives CDR1 LNHDA, CDR2 SQIVND (reference sequence). V gave up 5 bases and J gave up 3 bases, with 14 bases separating them. The CDR3 covers 14 residues. This CDR3 reads CASSYPDSIYEQYF. In DNA form, the CDR3 reads TGTGCCAGTAGTTATCCGGACTCGATCTACGAGCAGTACTTC.

This sequence joins TRBV6-1 and TRBJ1-5; weak D call: TRBD1 (6 bases). Per germline, CDR1 MNHNS and CDR2 SASEGT. The ends were cut back, 2 bases at V and 7 bases at J, with 9 bases in the middle. The CDR3 totals 13 residues. CDR3 amino acids: CASSETGLQPQHF. The CDR3 DNA sequence: TGTGCCAGCAGTGAAACAGGGTTACAGCCCCAGCATTTT.

Many counts were recorded for this clone. V and J are TRBV7-2 and TRBJ2-3; 9 bases line up with TRBD2. In germline, CDR1 is SGHTA, CDR2 FQGNSA. Trimming cost V 6 bases and J 6 bases; bases outside gene matches: 10. The CDR3 sequence is 15 residues long. This CDR3 is CASRYLAGFTDTQYF. In DNA form, the CDR3 reads TGTGCCAGCAGATATCTAGCGGGGTTCACGGATACGCAGTATTTT.

The chain couples TRBV5-1 to TRBJ1-1, with unresolved D. CDR3 length equals 16 residues. CDR1 and CDR2 from the germline V gene are SGHRS and YFSETQ. Between the trimmed V and J ends, which lost 0 bases and 0 bases, there was a span of 12 bases. The CDR3 DNA reads TGCGCCAGCAGCTTGGATCCCTCGGCACTGAACACTGAAGCTTTCTTT. Amino acid sequence: CASSLDPSALNTEAFF.

This chain joins TRBV29-1 and TRBJ1-3; no clear D. The CDR3 has 12 amino acids. Between the trimmed V and J ends, which lost 3 bases and 2 bases, there was a span of 5 bases. Germline V gene sequence: CDR1 SQVTM, CDR2 ANQGSEA. The CDR3 sequence: CSVEGTGNTIYF. DNA for the CDR3: TGCAGCGTTGAGGGAACTGGAAACACCATATATTTT.

In the case of this clone: The identical CDR3 is also encoded by other nucleotide sequences in the sample. CDR3 nucleotide sequence: TGTGCCTGGAGTGTTGCAGGGAGTCAGCCCCAGCATTTT. Its translation: CAWSVAGSQPQHF. This rearrangement joins TRBV30 to TRBJ1-5; a possible D gene is TRBD1 (5 bases). Germline loops: CDR1 GTSNPN, CDR2 SVGIG (reference sequence). The V and J ends lost 0 bases and 6 bases respectively, with 9 bases between them. The CDR3 contains 13 residues.

This rearrangement joins TRBV7-3 to TRBJ2-6; TRBD1 aligns across 7 bases. The CDR3 has 14 amino acids. Germline CDR1 SGHTA, CDR2 FQGTGA. J gave up 6 bases and V 4 bases, and 3 bases lay outside the gene matches. The CDR3 loop reads CASSSDRAANVLTF. The CDR3 DNA follows: TGTGCCAGCAGCTCAGACAGGGCGGCCAACGTCCTGACTTTC.

This clone was recorded many times. The rearrangement links TRBV28 to TRBJ2-1; 7 bases match TRBD1. Germline trimming cut 7 bases from V and 0 bases from J; bases unmatched to any gene: 9. The CDR3 covers 16 residues. Germline values: CDR1 MDHEN, CDR2 SYDVKM. The CDR3 protein is CASNSRDSVSYNEQFF. The CDR3 region has the DNA TGTGCCAGCAATTCCCGGGACAGCGTCTCCTACAATGAGCAGTTCTTC. Complete variable domain (other parts from reference TRBV28 and TRBJ2-1): DVKVTQSSRYLVKRTGEKVFLECVQDMDHENMFWYRQDPGLGLRLIYFSYDVKMKEKGDIPEGYSVSREKKERFSLILESASTNQTSMYLCASNSRDSVSYNEQFFGPGTRLTVL.

The chain couples TRBV10-3 to TRBJ2-2, with D uncertain. V was clipped by 2 bases and J by 0 bases, with 7 bases between them. Germline CDR1 and CDR2: ENHRY and SYGVKD. The CDR3 consists of 15 residues. The CDR3 sequence: CAISETQANTGELFF. CDR3 coding DNA: TGTGCCATCAGTGAGACCCAAGCGAACACCGGGGAGCTGTTTTTT.

J is TRBJ2-3 and V is TRBV7-2; D tentatively reads TRBD1 or TRBD2 (5 bases each). This CDR3 is 15 amino acids long. In germline, CDR1 is SGHTA, CDR2 FQGNSA. V was trimmed by 5 bases and J by 2 bases, leaving 14 bases between them. The CDR3 here is CASSPRDLNTDTQYF. DNA for the CDR3: TGTGCCAGCAGCCCTCGGGACCTAAACACAGATACGCAGTATTTT.

This chain connects TRBV7-2 to TRBJ1-6, with 8 bases that match TRBD1. Losses at the gene ends were 4 bases for V and 6 bases for J; bases not matched to a gene: 5. This CDR3 region has 15 residues. Germline V lookup: CDR1 SGHTA, CDR2 FQGNSA. The chain's CDR3 is CASSSDRATNSPLHF. CDR3 nucleotide sequence: TGTGCCAGCAGCTCGGACAGGGCGACTAATTCACCCCTCCACTTT.

For the CDR3, the DNA is TGTGCCAGCAGCCAAGAAAGTGTGTTGCTCGGGGAGCTGTTTTTT. Translated: CASSQESVLLGELFF. V gene TRBV3-1 (or the pseudogene TRBV3-2) combines with J gene TRBJ2-2; D is unresolved. V lost 0 bases and J lost 7, with 12 bases in between. This CDR3 is built from 15 residues. Looked up from germline, CDR1 is LGHDT and CDR2 is YNNKEL (reference sequence).

This chain links TRBV29-1 with TRBJ2-3; TRBD2 is a possible D gene (5 bases). The CDR3 is made up of 15 amino acids. Germline CDR1 is SQVTM and CDR2 is ANQGSEA. Trimming cost V 2 bases and J 2 bases, with 14 bases left between them. CDR3 sequence reads: CSVESPAGLTDTQYF. The CDR3 DNA follows: TGCAGCGTTGAATCCCCCGCGGGCCTCACAGATACGCAGTATTTT.

The chain is built from TRBV7-3 and TRBJ2-1; 13 nucleotides agree with TRBD2. V was clipped by 5 bases and J by 3 bases; unmatched bases: 13. This CDR3 comprises 19 residues. Germline CDR1 reads SGHTA; CDR2 reads FQGTGA. CDR3 residues: CASSPGTSGIVSGYNEQFF. The CDR3 DNA follows: TGTGCCAGCAGCCCCGGGACTAGCGGGATCGTGTCCGGCTACAATGAGCAGTTCTTC. Full variable domain (missing parts from reference TRBV7-3 and TRBJ2-1): GAGVSQTPSNKVTEKGKYVELRCDPISGHTALYWYRQSLGQGPEFLIYFQGTGAADDSGLPNDRFFAVRPEGSVSTLKIQRTERGDSAVYLCASSPGTSGIVSGYNEQFFGPGTRLTVL.